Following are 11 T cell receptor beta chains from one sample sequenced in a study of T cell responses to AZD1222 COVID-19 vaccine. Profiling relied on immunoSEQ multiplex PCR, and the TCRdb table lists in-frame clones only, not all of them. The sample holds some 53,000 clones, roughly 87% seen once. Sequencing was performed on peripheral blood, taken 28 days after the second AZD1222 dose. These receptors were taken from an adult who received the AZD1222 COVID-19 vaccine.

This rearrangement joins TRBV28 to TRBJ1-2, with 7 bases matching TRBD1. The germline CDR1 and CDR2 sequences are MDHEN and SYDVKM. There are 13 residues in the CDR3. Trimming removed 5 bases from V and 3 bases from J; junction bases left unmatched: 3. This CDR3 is CASSLTGDYGYTF. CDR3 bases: TGTGCCAGCAGTCTAACAGGGGACTATGGCTACACCTTC.

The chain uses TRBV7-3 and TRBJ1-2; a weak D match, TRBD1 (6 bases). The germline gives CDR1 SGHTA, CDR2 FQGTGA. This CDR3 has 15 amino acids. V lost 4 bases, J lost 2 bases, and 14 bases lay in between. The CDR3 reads CASSSTGGGNYGYTF. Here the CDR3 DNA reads TGTGCCAGCAGCTCAACGGGGGGCGGCAACTATGGCTACACCTTC.

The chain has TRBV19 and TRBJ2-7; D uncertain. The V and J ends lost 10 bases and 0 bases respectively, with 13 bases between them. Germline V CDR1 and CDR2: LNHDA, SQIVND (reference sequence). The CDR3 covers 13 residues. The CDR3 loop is CATGPRSSYEQYF. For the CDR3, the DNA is TGTGCCACCGGGCCCCGTAGCTCCTACGAGCAGTACTTC.

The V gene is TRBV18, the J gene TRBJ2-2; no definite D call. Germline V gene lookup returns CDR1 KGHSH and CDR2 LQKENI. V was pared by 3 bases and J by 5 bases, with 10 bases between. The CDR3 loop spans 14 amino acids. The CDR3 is CASSPNFRTGELFF. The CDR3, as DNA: TGTGCCAGCTCACCTAATTTCAGAACCGGGGAGCTGTTTTTT.

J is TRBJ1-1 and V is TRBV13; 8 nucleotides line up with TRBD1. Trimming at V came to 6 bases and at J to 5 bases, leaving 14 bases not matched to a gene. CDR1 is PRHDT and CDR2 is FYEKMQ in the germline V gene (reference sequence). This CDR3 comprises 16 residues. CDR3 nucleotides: TGTGCCAGCAGGAGGGGGATTCAGGGGGCTCGGACTGAAGCTTTCTTT. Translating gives CASRRGIQGARTEAFF.

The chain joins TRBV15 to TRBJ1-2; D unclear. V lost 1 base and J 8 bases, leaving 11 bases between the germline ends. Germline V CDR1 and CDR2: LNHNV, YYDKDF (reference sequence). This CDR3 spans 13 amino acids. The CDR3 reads CATSRAARNGYTF. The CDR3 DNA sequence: TGTGCCACCAGCAGAGCGGCCAGGAACGGCTACACCTTC.

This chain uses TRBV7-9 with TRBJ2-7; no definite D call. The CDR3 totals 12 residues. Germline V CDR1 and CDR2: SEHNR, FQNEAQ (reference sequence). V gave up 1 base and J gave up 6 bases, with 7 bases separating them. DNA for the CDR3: TGTGCCAGCAGCTTAGGAAAGACCGAGCAGTACTTC. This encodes CASSLGKTEQYF.

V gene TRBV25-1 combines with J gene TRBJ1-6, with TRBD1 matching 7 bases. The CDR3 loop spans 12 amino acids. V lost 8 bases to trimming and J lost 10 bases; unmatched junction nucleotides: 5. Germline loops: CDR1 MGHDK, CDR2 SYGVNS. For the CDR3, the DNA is TGTGCCAGCGGGCAGGGGGGATCACCCCTCCACTTT. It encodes CASGQGGSPLHF.

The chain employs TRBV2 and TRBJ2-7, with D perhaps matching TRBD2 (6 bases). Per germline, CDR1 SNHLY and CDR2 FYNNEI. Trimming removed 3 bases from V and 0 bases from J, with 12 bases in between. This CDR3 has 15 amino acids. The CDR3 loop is CASSDGDWSSYEQYF. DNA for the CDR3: TGTGCCAGCAGTGATGGGGACTGGAGCTCCTACGAGCAGTACTTC.

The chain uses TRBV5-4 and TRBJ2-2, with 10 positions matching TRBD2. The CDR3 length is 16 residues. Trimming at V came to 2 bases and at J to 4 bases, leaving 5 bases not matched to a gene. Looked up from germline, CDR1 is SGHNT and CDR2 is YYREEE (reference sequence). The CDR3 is CASSLFPSGSTGELFF. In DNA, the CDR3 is TGTGCCAGCAGCTTATTTCCTAGCGGGAGCACCGGGGAGCTGTTTTTT. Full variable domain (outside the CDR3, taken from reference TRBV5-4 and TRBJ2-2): ETGVTQSPTHLIKTRGQQVTLRCSSQSGHNTVSWYQQALGQGPQFIFQYYREEENGRGNFPPRFSGLQFPNYSSELNVNALELDDSALYLCASSLFPSGSTGELFFGEGSRLTVL.

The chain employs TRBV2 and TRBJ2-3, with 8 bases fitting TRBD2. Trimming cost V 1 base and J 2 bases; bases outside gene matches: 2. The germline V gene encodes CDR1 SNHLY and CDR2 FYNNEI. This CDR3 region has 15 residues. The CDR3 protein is CASSEVLAATDTQYF. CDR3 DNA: TGTGCCAGCAGTGAAGTACTAGCGGCCACAGATACGCAGTATTTT.